This T cell receptor (beta chain) is from a study of blood T cells in healthy people across ages. Overall study results and limits: Older age went with lower TCR beta diversity per million T cells, in a roughly linear way. Long-lived and aged donors differed, with more naive CD4+ cells and higher diversity in the long-lived.

Using a J-beta primer mix together with a sample-barcoded 5' primer, a second PCR was run for roughly 7 to 12 cycles. A tag from a template-switch adaptor with 12 random nucleotides marked each cDNA molecule. TCRdb passed the 5' RACE reads through MiXCR, listing each CDR3 protein once. The table shows hundreds of thousands of distinct CDR3 sequences, with around 52% occurring only once. Regarding this clonotype: Antigen specificity is unknown.

The CDR3 runs 14 residues. V shed 0 bases and J shed 4 bases, with 10 bases lying between them. This sequence originates from an elderly woman in good health. Input material: blood. The V call is TRBV12-3 or TRBV12-4, the J call TRBJ2-7, with D uncertain. The CDR3 protein is CASSLAHGFYEQYF. Here the CDR3 DNA reads TGTGCCAGCAGTTTAGCGCACGGATTTTACGAGCAGTACTTC.